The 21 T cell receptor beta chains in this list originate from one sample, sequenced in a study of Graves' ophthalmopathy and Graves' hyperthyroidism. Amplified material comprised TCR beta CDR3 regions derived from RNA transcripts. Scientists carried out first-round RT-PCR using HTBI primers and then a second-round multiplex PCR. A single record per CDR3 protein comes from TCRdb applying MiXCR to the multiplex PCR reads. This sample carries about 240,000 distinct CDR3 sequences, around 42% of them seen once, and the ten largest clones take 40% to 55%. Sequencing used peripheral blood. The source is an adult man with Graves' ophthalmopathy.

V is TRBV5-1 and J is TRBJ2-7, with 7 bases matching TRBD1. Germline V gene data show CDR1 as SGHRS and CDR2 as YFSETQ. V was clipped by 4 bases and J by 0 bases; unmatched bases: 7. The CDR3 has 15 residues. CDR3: CASSGSQGSSYEQYF. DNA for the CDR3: TGCGCCAGCAGCGGGTCACAGGGGAGCTCCTACGAGCAGTACTTC.

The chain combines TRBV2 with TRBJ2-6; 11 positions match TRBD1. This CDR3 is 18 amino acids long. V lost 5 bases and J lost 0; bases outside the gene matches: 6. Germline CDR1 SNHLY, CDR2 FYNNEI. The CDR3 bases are TGTGCCAGCAGTAGTATGGACAGGGGGCCCTCTGGGGCCAACGTCCTGACTTTC. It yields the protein CASSSMDRGPSGANVLTF.

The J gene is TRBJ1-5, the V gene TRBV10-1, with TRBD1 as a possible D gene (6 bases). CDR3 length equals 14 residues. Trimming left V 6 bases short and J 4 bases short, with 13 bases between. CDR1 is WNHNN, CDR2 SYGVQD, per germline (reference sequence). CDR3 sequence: CASSIGTSNQPQHF. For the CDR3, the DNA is TGCGCCAGCAGCATCGGGACATCAAATCAGCCCCAGCATTTT.

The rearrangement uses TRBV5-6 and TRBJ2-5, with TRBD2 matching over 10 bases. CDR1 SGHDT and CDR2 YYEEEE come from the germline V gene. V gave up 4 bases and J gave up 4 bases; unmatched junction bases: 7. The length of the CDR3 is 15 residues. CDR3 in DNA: TGTGCCAGCAGCGCAGCGGGAGGGCCCATAGAGACCCAGTACTTC. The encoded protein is CASSAAGGPIETQYF.

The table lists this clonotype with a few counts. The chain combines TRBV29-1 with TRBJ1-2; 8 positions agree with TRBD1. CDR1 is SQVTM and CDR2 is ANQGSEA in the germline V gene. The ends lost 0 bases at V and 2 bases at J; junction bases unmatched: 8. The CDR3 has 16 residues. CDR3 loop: CSVEDGGAGGNYGYTF. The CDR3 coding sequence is TGCAGCGTTGAAGATGGGGGGGCAGGGGGCAACTATGGCTACACCTTC.

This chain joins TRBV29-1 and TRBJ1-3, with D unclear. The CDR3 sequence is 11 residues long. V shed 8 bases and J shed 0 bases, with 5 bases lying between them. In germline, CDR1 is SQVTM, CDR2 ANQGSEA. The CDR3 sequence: CSLNSGNTIYF. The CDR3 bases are TGCAGCTTGAACTCTGGAAACACCATATATTTT.

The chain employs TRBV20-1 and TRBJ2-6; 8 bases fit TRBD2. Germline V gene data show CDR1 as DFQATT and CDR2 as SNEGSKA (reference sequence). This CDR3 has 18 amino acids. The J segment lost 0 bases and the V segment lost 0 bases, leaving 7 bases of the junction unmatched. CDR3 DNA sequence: TGCAGTGCTAGAGATAGGCTAGCGGGCAACTCTGGGGCCAACGTCCTGACTTTC. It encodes CSARDRLAGNSGANVLTF.

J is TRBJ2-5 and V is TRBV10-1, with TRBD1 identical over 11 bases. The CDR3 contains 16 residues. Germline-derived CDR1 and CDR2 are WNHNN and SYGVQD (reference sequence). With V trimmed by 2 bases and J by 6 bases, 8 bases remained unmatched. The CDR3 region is CASSEQGTGGSKTQYF. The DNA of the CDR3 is TGCGCCAGCAGTGAGCAGGGGACAGGGGGATCGAAGACCCAGTACTTC.

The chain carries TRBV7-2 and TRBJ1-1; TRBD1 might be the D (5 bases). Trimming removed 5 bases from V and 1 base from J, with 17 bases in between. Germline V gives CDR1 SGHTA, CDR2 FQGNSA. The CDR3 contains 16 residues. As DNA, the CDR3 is TGTGCCAGCAGCGATTACAGGTTTTCTAGGAACACTGAAGCTTTCTTT. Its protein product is CASSDYRFSRNTEAFF.

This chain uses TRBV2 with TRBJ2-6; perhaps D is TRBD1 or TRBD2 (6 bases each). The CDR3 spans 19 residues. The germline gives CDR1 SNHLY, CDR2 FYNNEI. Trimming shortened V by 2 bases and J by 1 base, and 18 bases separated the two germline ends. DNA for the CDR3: TGTGCCAGCAGTGAAATGGGGGGCGGAGTGAGATCTGGGGCCAACGTCCTGACTTTC. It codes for CASSEMGGGVRSGANVLTF.

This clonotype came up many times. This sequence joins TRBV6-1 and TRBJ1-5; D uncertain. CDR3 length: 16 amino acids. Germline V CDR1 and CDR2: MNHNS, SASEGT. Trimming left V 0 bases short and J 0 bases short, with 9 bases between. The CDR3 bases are TGTGCCAGCAGTGAAGCGCACTTCTATAGCAATCAGCCCCAGCATTTT. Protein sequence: CASSEAHFYSNQPQHF.

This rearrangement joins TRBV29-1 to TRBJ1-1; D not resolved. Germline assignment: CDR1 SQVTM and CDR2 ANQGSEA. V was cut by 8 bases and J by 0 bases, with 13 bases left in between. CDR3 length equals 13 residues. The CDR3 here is CSSMTQMNTEAFF. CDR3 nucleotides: TGCAGCTCGATGACACAGATGAACACTGAAGCTTTCTTT.

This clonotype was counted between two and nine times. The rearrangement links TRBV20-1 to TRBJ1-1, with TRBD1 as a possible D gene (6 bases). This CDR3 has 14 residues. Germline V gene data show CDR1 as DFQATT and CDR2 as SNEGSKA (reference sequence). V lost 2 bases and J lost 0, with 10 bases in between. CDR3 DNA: TGCAGTGCTAGAAAAGGACAGTTGAACACTGAAGCTTTCTTT. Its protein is CSARKGQLNTEAFF.

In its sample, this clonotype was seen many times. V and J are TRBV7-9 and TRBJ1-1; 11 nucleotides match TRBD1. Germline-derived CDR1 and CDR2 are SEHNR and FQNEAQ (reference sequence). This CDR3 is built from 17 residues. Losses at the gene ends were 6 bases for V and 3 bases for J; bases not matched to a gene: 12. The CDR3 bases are TGTGCCAGCAGTAGTAAGGGTGGACAGGGGGCGGACACTGAAGCTTTCTTT. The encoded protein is CASSSKGGQGADTEAFF.

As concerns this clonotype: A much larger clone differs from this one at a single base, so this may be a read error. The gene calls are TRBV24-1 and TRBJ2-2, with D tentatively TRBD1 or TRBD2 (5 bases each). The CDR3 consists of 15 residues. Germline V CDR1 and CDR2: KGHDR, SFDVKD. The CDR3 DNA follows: TGTGCCACCAGTGATTGGCAGGCGGACACCGGGGAGCTGCTTTTT. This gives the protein CATSDWQADTGELLF.

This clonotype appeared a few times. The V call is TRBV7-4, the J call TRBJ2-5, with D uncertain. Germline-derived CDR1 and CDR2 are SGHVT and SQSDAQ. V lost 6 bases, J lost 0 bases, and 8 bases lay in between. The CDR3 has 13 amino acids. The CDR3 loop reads CASSFRYQETQYF. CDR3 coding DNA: TGTGCCAGCAGTTTCAGGTACCAAGAGACCCAGTACTTC. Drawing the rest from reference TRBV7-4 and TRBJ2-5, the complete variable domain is GAGVSQSPRYKVAKRGRDVALRCDSISGHVTLYWYRQTLGQGSEVLTYSQSDAQRDKSGRPSGRFSAERPERSVSTLKIQRTEQGDSAVYLCASSFRYQETQYFGPGTRLLVL.

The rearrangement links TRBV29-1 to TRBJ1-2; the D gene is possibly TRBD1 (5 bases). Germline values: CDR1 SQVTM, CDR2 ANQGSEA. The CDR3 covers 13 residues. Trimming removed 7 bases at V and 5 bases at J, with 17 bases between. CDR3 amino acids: CSASSGTGYGYTF. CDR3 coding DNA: TGCAGCGCTAGTAGCGGGACCGGTTATGGCTACACCTTC.

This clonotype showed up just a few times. The CDR3 sequence is CASSRPDGTQYF. DNA of the CDR3: TGTGCCAGCAGTCGACCCGACGGGACCCAGTACTTC. This sequence joins TRBV7-2 and TRBJ2-5; no reliable D call. Trimming shortened V by 6 bases and J by 7 bases, and 12 bases separated the two germline ends. From germline, CDR1 is SGHTA and CDR2 FQGNSA. This CDR3 contains 12 residues. The entire variable domain, with the rest obtained from reference TRBV7-2 and TRBJ2-5, is as follows: GAGVSQSPSNKVTEKGKDVELRCDPISGHTALYWYRQSLGQGLEFLIYFQGNSAPDKSGLPSDRFSAERTGGSVSTLTIQRTQQEDSAVYLCASSRPDGTQYFGPGTRLLVL.

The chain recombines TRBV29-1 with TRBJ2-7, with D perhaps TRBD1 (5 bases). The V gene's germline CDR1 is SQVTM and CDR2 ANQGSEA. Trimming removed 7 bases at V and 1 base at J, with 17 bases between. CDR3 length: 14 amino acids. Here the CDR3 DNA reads TGCAGCGCTATTAGAATAGACAGATCCTACGAGCAGTACTTC. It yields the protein CSAIRIDRSYEQYF.

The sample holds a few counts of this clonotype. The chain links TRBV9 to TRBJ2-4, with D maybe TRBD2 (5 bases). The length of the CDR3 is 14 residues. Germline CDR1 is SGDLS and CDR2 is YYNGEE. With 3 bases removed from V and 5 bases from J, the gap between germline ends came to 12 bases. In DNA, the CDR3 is TGTGCCAGCAGCGCCGAGGAGGTGGAAAACATTCAGTACTTC. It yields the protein CASSAEEVENIQYF. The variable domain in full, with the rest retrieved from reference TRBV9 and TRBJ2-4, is DSGVTQTPKHLITATGQRVTLRCSPRSGDLSVYWYQQSLDQGLQFLIQYYNGEERAKGNILERFSAQQFPDLHSELNLSSLELGDSALYFCASSAEEVENIQYFGAGTRLSVL.

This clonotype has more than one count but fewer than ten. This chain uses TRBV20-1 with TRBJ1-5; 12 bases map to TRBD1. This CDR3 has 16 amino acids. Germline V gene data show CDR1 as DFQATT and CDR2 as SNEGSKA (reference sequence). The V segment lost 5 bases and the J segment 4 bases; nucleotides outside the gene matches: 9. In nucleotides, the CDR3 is TGCAGTGCTTTGGGACAGGGGGCGAGACGGAATCAGCCCCAGCATTTT. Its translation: CSALGQGARRNQPQHF.